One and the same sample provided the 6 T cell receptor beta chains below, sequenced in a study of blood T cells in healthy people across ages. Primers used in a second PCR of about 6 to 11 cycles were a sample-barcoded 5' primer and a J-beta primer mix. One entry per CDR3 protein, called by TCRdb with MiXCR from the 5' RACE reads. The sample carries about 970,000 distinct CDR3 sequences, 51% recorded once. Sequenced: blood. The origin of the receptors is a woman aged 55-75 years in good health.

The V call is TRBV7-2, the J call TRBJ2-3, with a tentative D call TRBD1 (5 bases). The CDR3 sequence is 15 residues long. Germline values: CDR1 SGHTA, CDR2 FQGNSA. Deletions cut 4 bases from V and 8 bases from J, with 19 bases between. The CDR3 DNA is TGTGCCAGCAGCTCCATGGTAGGGGTAGCTGGTACGCAGTATTTT. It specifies CASSSMVGVAGTQYF.

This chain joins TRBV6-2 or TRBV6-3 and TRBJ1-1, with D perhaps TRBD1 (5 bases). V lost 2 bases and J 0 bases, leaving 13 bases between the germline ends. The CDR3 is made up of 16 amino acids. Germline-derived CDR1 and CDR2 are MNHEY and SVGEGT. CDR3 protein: CASSYGQGRMNTEAFF. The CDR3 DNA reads TGTGCCAGCAGTTACGGGCAGGGCCGAATGAACACTGAAGCTTTCTTT.

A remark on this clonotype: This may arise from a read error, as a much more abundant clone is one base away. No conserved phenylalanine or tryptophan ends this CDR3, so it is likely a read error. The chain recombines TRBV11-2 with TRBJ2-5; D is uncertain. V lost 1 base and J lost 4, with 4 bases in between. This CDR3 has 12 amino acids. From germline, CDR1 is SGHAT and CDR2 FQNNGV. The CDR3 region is CASSLGTETQYV. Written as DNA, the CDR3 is TGTGCCAGCAGCTTAGGAACAGAGACCCAGTACGTC.

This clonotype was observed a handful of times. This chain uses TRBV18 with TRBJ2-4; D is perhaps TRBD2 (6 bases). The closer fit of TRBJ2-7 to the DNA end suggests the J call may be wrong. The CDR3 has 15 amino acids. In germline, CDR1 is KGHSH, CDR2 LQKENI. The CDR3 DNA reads TGTGCCAGCTCACCTCGCGGACTACCCCCATACGAGCAGTACTTC. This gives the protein CASSPRGLPPYEQYF.

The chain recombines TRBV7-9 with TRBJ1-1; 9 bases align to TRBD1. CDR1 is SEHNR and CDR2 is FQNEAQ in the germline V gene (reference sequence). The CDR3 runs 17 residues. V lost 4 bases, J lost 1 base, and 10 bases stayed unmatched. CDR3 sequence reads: CASSSILQGAPNTEAFF. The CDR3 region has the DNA TGTGCCAGCAGCTCTATCCTACAGGGGGCCCCGAACACTGAAGCTTTCTTT. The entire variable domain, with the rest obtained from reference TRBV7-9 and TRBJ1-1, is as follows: DTGVSQNPRHKITKRGQNVTFRCDPISEHNRLYWYRQTLGQGPEFLTYFQNEAQLEKSRLLSDRFSAERPKGSFSTLEIQRTEQGDSAMYLCASSSILQGAPNTEAFFGQGTRLTVV.

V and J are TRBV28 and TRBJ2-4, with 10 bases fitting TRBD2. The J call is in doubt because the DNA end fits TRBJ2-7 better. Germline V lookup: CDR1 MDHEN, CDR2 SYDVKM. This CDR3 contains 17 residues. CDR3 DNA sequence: TGTGCCAGCAGCTCAGAGGTGCGACTAGCGGGCCCATACGAGCAGTACTTC. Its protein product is CASSSEVRLAGPYEQYF.